This T cell receptor (beta chain) is drawn from a study of blood T cell repertoires in COVID-19. The table came from immunoSEQ multiplex PCR; TCRdb's copy has only in-frame clones and leaves some out. This sample carries roughly 200,000 clones, around 95% of them seen once, and the ten largest clones take about 0.8%. V dropped 4 bases and J dropped 4; count of bases not matched to a gene: 8. CDR3 size: 15 residues. The germline V gene has CDR1 SGHNT and CDR2 YYREEE (reference sequence). The rearrangement uses TRBV5-4 and TRBJ2-3; 8 positions agree with TRBD1. Specimen: peripheral blood. This sequence originates from a man aged 25-45 years with COVID-19, enrolled during active disease. As DNA, the CDR3 is TGTGCCAGCAGCCGCCCGCAGGGGGCAGCAGATACGCAGTATTTT. As protein: CASSRPQGAADTQYF. Full variable domain (remainder filled in from reference TRBV5-4 and TRBJ2-3): ETGVTQSPTHLIKTRGQQVTLRCSSQSGHNTVSWYQQALGQGPQFIFQYYREEENGRGNFPPRFSGLQFPNYSSELNVNALELDDSALYLCASSRPQGAADTQYFGPGTRLTVL.